The clone carrying this T cell receptor (beta chain) has a handful of counts. This specimen comes from a study of blood T cells in healthy people across ages. Trimming left V 4 bases short and J 1 base short, with 10 bases between. CDR1 and CDR2 from the germline V gene are DFQATT and SNEGSKA (reference sequence). The CDR3 is 13 residues long. The authors ran a second PCR of about 7 to 12 cycles using a sample-barcoded 5' primer and a J-beta primer mix. TCRdb used MiXCR to reprocess the 5' RACE reads, holding one entry per CDR3 protein. The data hold 500,000 to 600,000 distinct CDR3 sequences, with approximately 25% observed a single time.

The material sequenced was blood. The chain links TRBV20-1 to TRBJ1-2; a possible D gene is TRBD1 (5 bases). This TCR derives from a woman aged 65 to 85 in good health. The DNA of the CDR3 is TGCAGTGCTATTCCGGGGGATAACTATGGCTACACCTTC. Its protein is CSAIPGDNYGYTF.